Shown below are 10 T cell receptor beta chains from a single sample sequenced in a study of blood T cell repertoires in COVID-19. Produced via immunoSEQ multiplex PCR; TCRdb's table is partial and in-frame only. Of 170,000 or so clones listed, roughly 90% are singletons. The source material was PBMCs or T cells enriched from blood (not recorded which). These receptors all stem from a woman aged 50 to 60 who had recovered from COVID-19.

V gene TRBV18 combines with J gene TRBJ2-1, with D possibly matching TRBD2 (6 bases). Between the trimmed V and J ends, which lost 1 base and 2 bases, there was a span of 9 bases. From germline, CDR1 is KGHSH and CDR2 LQKENI. This CDR3 is 15 amino acids long. The CDR3 DNA reads TGTGCCAGCTCACCACTACTAGCAGCCTACAATGAGCAGTTCTTC. This encodes CASSPLLAAYNEQFF.

This sequence joins TRBV28 and TRBJ1-2, with 10 bases aligning to TRBD1. Losses at the gene ends were 5 bases for V and 7 bases for J; bases not matched to a gene: 10. The CDR3 runs 15 residues. Germline values: CDR1 MDHEN, CDR2 SYDVKM. CDR3 DNA sequence: TGTGCCAGCAGTCCAACTCGACAGGGGGCGACTGGCTACACCTTC. It is translated as CASSPTRQGATGYTF.

This chain uses TRBV6-5 with TRBJ2-1; D is uncertain. CDR1 is MNHEY, CDR2 SVGAGI, per germline. Trimming took 0 bases from V and 0 from J, leaving 6 bases between them. CDR3 length: 15 residues. The CDR3 loop reads CASSYSLYSYNEQFF. CDR3 bases: TGTGCCAGCAGTTACTCATTGTACTCCTACAATGAGCAGTTCTTC.

The chain couples TRBV10-1 to TRBJ2-1, with 11 bases matching TRBD2. The CDR3 loop spans 19 amino acids. The junction had 18 bases not matched to a gene; V was cut back by 5 bases and J by 6 bases. CDR1 is WNHNN, CDR2 SYGVQD, per germline (reference sequence). CDR3 sequence (DNA): TGCGCCAGCAGTCCGAGCCAGTACGCCCTAGCGGGAGGAGGCAATGAGCAGTTCTTC. Translation: CASSPSQYALAGGGNEQFF.

This clone was detected once. This sequence joins TRBV11-2 and TRBJ2-1, with TRBD2 identical over 7 bases. V gave up 5 bases and J gave up 11 bases; unmatched junction bases: 6. CDR3 length equals 12 residues. Per germline, CDR1 SGHAT and CDR2 FQNNGV. The CDR3 here is CASSLGGVQQFF. The CDR3 coding sequence is TGTGCCAGCAGCCTGGGGGGGGTCCAGCAGTTCTTC.

This clone was detected only once. The chain recombines TRBV9 with TRBJ2-5; 8 bases agree with TRBD2. V lost 3 bases, J lost 1 base, and 11 bases stayed unmatched. The CDR3 loop spans 17 amino acids. From germline, CDR1 is SGDLS and CDR2 YYNGEE. CDR3 sequence (DNA): TGTGCCAGCAGCGCCCCCCCCGGGGGGGGCTTCCAAGAGACCCAGTACTTC. It is translated as CASSAPPGGGFQETQYF. The complete variable domain, with remaining parts taken from reference TRBV9 and TRBJ2-5, reads DSGVTQTPKHLITATGQRVTLRCSPRSGDLSVYWYQQSLDQGLQFLIQYYNGEERAKGNILERFSAQQFPDLHSELNLSSLELGDSALYFCASSAPPGGGFQETQYFGPGTRLLVL.

This rearrangement joins TRBV5-6 to TRBJ2-5; 14 nucleotides match TRBD2. V lost 4 bases, J lost 4 bases, and 12 bases stayed unmatched. Germline-derived CDR1 and CDR2 are SGHDT and YYEEEE. The CDR3 has 18 amino acids. The CDR3 region is CASSTVTSGRALVETQYF. The DNA for the CDR3 is TGTGCCAGCAGCACCGTGACTAGCGGGAGGGCCCTCGTAGAGACCCAGTACTTC.

V is TRBV4-3 and J is TRBJ2-5; the match to TRBD2 covers 14 bases. The junction had 6 bases not matched to a gene; V was cut back by 5 bases and J by 4 bases. The CDR3 runs to 16 residues. Germline V gives CDR1 LGHNA, CDR2 YSLEER. The CDR3 loop is CASSKTSGRALETQYF. In DNA, the CDR3 is TGCGCCAGCAGCAAGACTAGCGGGAGGGCCCTAGAGACCCAGTACTTC.

The V and J genes are TRBV11-2 and TRBJ2-5, with 7 bases matching TRBD1. This CDR3 is built from 13 residues. The germline CDR1 and CDR2 sequences are SGHAT and FQNNGV. V gave up 0 bases and J gave up 12 bases; unmatched junction bases: 7. This CDR3 is CASSLDGRGLEYF. CDR3 DNA sequence: TGTGCCAGCAGCTTAGATGGAAGGGGGCTAGAGTACTTC. The complete variable domain, with remaining parts taken from reference TRBV11-2 and TRBJ2-5, reads EAGVAQSPRYKIIEKRQSVAFWCNPISGHATLYWYQQILGQGPKLLIQFQNNGVVDDSQLPKDRFSAERLKGVDSTLKIQPAKLEDSAVYLCASSLDGRGLEYFGPGTRLLVL.

A single count supports this clone. The chain links TRBV5-4 to TRBJ2-1; 8 nucleotides agree with TRBD1. The CDR3 sequence is 15 residues long. Germline lookup yields CDR1 SGHNT and CDR2 YYREEE (reference sequence). With 0 bases clipped from V and 4 bases from J, the junction kept 3 bases outside the gene matches. The CDR3 loop is CASSLEQGVYNEQFF. The CDR3 bases are TGTGCCAGCAGCTTGGAACAGGGGGTATACAATGAGCAGTTCTTC.